These 23 T cell receptor beta chains share one sample of origin, sequenced in a study of cytomegalovirus exposure and HLA in healthy donors. Primers: 60 Vbeta forward and 13 Jbeta reverse. The table came from immunoSEQ multiplex PCR; TCRdb's copy has only in-frame clones and leaves some out. The profile covers some 140,000 clones, with roughly 79% appearing a single time and about 0.91% taken by the ten largest. What was sequenced was PBMCs. These receptors were collected from a man between 18 and 29 years old in good health and CMV-seronegative.

This clone was seen just once. CDR3 nucleotide sequence: TGTGCCAGCAGCGGGGGACAGTCCTACAATGAGCAGTTCTTC. Protein sequence: CASSGGQSYNEQFF. The chain is built from TRBV28 and TRBJ2-1; maybe TRBD1 (7 bases). Germline CDR1 and CDR2: MDHEN and SYDVKM. The CDR3 is 14 residues long. V lost 6 bases, J lost 1 base, and 10 bases lay in between.

This clone showed up just once. The rearrangement joins TRBV6-5 to TRBJ2-6, with D perhaps matching TRBD2 (5 bases). V was cut by 7 bases and J by 2 bases, with 12 bases left in between. The CDR3 has 15 residues. Germline V gene data show CDR1 as MNHEY and CDR2 as SVGAGI. CDR3 bases: TGTGCCAGCACAGCGGTACCAACTGGGGCCAACGTCCTGACTTTC. Protein: CASTAVPTGANVLTF.

The gene calls are TRBV6-5 and TRBJ1-2, with a tentative D call TRBD1 (6 bases). Germline CDR1 reads MNHEY; CDR2 reads SVGAGI. The length of the CDR3 is 13 residues. V lost 6 bases, J lost 2 bases, and 10 bases lay in between. CDR3 sequence (DNA): TGTGCCAGCAGCCAGGACAGAAACTATGGCTACACCTTC. Its translation: CASSQDRNYGYTF.

This clone has a handful of counts. The chain employs TRBV7-8 and TRBJ2-7, with 8 bases aligning to TRBD1. The V gene's germline CDR1 is SGHVS and CDR2 FQNEAQ. Trimming took 0 bases from V and 3 from J; bases not matched to a gene: 4. The CDR3 has 15 amino acids. CDR3 bases: TGTGCCAGCAGCTTAGCCTCCGGGACAGGCTACGAGCAGTACTTC. Translation: CASSLASGTGYEQYF.

This clone was seen a handful of times. The chain is built from TRBV5-1 and TRBJ1-1; D remains ambiguous. Germline V gives CDR1 SGHRS, CDR2 YFSETQ. The CDR3 consists of 15 residues. The germline V and J ends were trimmed by 6 bases and 0 bases, with 15 bases remaining between them. DNA for the CDR3: TGCGCCAGCACCCGGTCTGGGAGTTTGAACACTGAAGCTTTCTTT. It translates to CASTRSGSLNTEAFF.

This clone was found once. The V gene is TRBV7-2, the J gene TRBJ1-3, with 7 bases aligning to TRBD1. Per germline, CDR1 SGHTA and CDR2 FQGNSA. The CDR3 is 14 amino acids. V shed 2 bases, J shed 4 bases, and the junction held 2 bases outside the gene matches. The CDR3 bases are TGTGCCAGCAGCTTACAGGGACAGGGAAACACCATATATTTT. Protein sequence: CASSLQGQGNTIYF.

V is TRBV11-2 and J is TRBJ2-1, with TRBD1 matching over 9 bases. Germline V gene lookup returns CDR1 SGHAT and CDR2 FQNNGV. Trimming took 5 bases from V and 1 from J; bases not matched to a gene: 3. The CDR3 has 15 residues. The CDR3 DNA is TGTGCCAGCAGCCCGGGACAGGGTTCCTACAATGAGCAGTTCTTC. This sequence encodes CASSPGQGSYNEQFF.

This clone showed up just once. The rearrangement joins TRBV7-2 to TRBJ2-7; TRBD1 aligns across 9 bases. Germline CDR1 SGHTA, CDR2 FQGNSA. The CDR3 is 15 residues long. With 6 bases clipped from V and 1 base from J, the junction kept 7 bases outside the gene matches. CDR3 DNA sequence: TGTGCCAGCAGTTGGGACAGGGCGGAGTCCTACGAGCAGTACTTC. This codes for CASSWDRAESYEQYF.

This clone came up once. J is TRBJ1-2 and V is TRBV7-2; 8 nucleotides agree with TRBD1. The CDR3 runs to 14 residues. Germline-derived CDR1 and CDR2 are SGHTA and FQGNSA. V shed 4 bases and J 6 bases; nucleotides not matched to a gene: 7. CDR3: CASSYPDRVNGYTF. Here the CDR3 DNA reads TGTGCCAGCAGCTATCCGGACAGGGTCAATGGCTACACCTTC.

There are a few counts of this clone. V gene TRBV2 combines with J gene TRBJ1-2; D uncertain. Trimming took off 2 bases at V and 4 bases at J, with 8 bases between the two ends. Germline loops: CDR1 SNHLY, CDR2 FYNNEI. This CDR3 has 13 residues. The CDR3 is CASSETAPYGYTF. The CDR3 region has the DNA TGTGCCAGCAGTGAAACAGCACCCTATGGCTACACCTTC.

This clone has a handful of counts. CDR3 bases: TGTGCCAGCAGCTTGGAGGGACAGGGGTTCGATGAGCAGTTCTTC. Translated: CASSLEGQGFDEQFF. V gene TRBV5-4 combines with J gene TRBJ2-1; TRBD1 aligns across 10 bases. Germline trimming cut 0 bases from V and 8 bases from J; bases unmatched to any gene: 5. CDR1 and CDR2 (germline): SGHNT, YYREEE (reference sequence). The CDR3 has 15 amino acids.

This clone was seen more than once but under ten times. The V call is TRBV4-2, the J call TRBJ1-1; TRBD1 matches at 8 bases. CDR3 length: 15 residues. Germline CDR1 reads LGHNA; CDR2 reads YNFKEQ. The junction had 1 base not matched to a gene; V was cut back by 0 bases and J by 1 base. The chain's CDR3 is CASSQEQGGNTEAFF. As DNA, the CDR3 is TGTGCCAGCAGCCAAGAACAGGGGGGGAACACTGAAGCTTTCTTT.

The chain joins TRBV5-6 to TRBJ2-4, with 8 bases aligning to TRBD1. Per germline, CDR1 SGHDT and CDR2 YYEEEE. This CDR3 region has 16 residues. The V gene end was trimmed by 3 bases and the J gene end by 0 bases; junction bases not matched to a gene: 5. CDR3 amino acids: CASSSTGQVAKNIQYF. The CDR3 coding sequence is TGTGCCAGCAGCTCCACGGGACAGGTAGCCAAAAACATTCAGTACTTC.

V and J are TRBV4-1 and TRBJ1-1; D gene ambiguous. V lost 4 bases and J 3 bases, leaving 15 bases between the germline ends. CDR3 length equals 15 residues. Per the germline V gene, CDR1 is MGHRA and CDR2 is YSYEKL. The CDR3, as DNA: TGCGCCAGCAGCCTTTCCTGGGAGGGTTACACTGAAGCTTTCTTT. Its translation: CASSLSWEGYTEAFF.

The chain couples TRBV27 to TRBJ2-1; tentative D call: TRBD1 (6 bases). The ends were cut back, 4 bases at V and 4 bases at J, with 8 bases in the middle. The CDR3 extends over 13 amino acids. Germline CDR1 MNHEY, CDR2 SMNVEV (reference sequence). The CDR3 nucleotides read TGTGCCAGCAGTTATACAGGGTACAATGAGCAGTTCTTC. Translated, it gives CASSYTGYNEQFF.

The chain carries TRBV4-3 and TRBJ1-2, with TRBD1 identical over 9 bases. In germline, CDR1 is LGHNA, CDR2 YSLEER. The CDR3 is made up of 15 amino acids. Germline trimming cut 1 base from V and 6 bases from J; bases unmatched to any gene: 6. In DNA, the CDR3 is TGCGCCAGCAGCCAAGGTGTACGGACAGGGGATGGCTACACCTTC. This gives the protein CASSQGVRTGDGYTF.

V gene TRBV9 combines with J gene TRBJ2-4, with TRBD2 as a possible D gene (6 bases). The CDR3 sequence is 13 residues long. V was clipped by 3 bases and J by 3 bases, with 7 bases between them. Looked up from germline, CDR1 is SGDLS and CDR2 is YYNGEE. In nucleotides, the CDR3 is TGTGCCAGCAGCGGCGGGGACAAAAACATTCAGTACTTC. Its protein is CASSGGDKNIQYF.

The CDR3 bases are TGCGCCAGCAGCGTGTTGGAGACAGGGTCTTACGAGCAGTACTTC. Its protein product is CASSVLETGSYEQYF. J is TRBJ2-7 and V is TRBV4-1; 7 bases map to TRBD1. Per the germline V gene, CDR1 is MGHRA and CDR2 is YSYEKL. This CDR3 is 15 amino acids long. The V segment lost 5 bases and the J segment 4 bases; nucleotides outside the gene matches: 11.

This clone appeared once. This chain connects TRBV6-5 to TRBJ1-2; D unresolved. The CDR3 contains 12 residues. Germline V gene data show CDR1 as MNHEY and CDR2 as SVGAGI. V was clipped by 8 bases and J by 2 bases, with 9 bases between them. CDR3: CASRLGNYGYTF. In DNA, the CDR3 is TGTGCCAGCCGACTTGGGAACTATGGCTACACCTTC.

The rearrangement uses TRBV5-1 and TRBJ2-7, with 8 bases identical to TRBD1. The germline CDR1 and CDR2 sequences are SGHRS and YFSETQ. Germline trimming cut 1 base from V and 5 bases from J; bases unmatched to any gene: 8. The length of the CDR3 is 15 residues. The CDR3 DNA reads as TGCGCCAGCAGCTTGAGACAGGGGACGGGGAACGAGCAGTACTTC. Protein product: CASSLRQGTGNEQYF. The whole variable domain, remainder taken from reference TRBV5-1 and TRBJ2-7, is KAGVTQTPRYLIKTRGQQVTLSCSPISGHRSVSWYQQTPGQGLQFLFEYFSETQRNKGNFPGRFSGRQFSNSRSEMNVSTLELGDSALYLCASSLRQGTGNEQYFGPGTRLTVT.

The chain recombines TRBV9 with TRBJ2-7, with 7 bases that match TRBD2. There are 14 residues in the CDR3. In germline, CDR1 is SGDLS, CDR2 YYNGEE. J gave up 5 bases and V 5 bases, and 10 bases lay outside the gene matches. The CDR3: CASSSSGGGHEQYF. The DNA of the CDR3 is TGTGCCAGCAGTTCGTCGGGGGGAGGGCACGAGCAGTACTTC.

The chain recombines TRBV19 with TRBJ2-2; 9 nucleotides line up with TRBD1. From germline, CDR1 is LNHDA and CDR2 SQIVND (reference sequence). Trimming cost V 7 bases and J 4 bases; bases outside gene matches: 4. This CDR3 is 14 amino acids long. CDR3 coding DNA: TGTGCCAGTACCCGGACAGGGGTCACCGGGGAGCTGTTTTTT. This sequence encodes CASTRTGVTGELFF. Variable domain in full (rest from reference TRBV19 and TRBJ2-2): DGGITQSPKYLFRKEGQNVTLSCEQNLNHDAMYWYRQDPGQGLRLIYYSQIVNDFQKGDIAEGYSVSREKKESFPLTVTSAQKNPTAFYLCASTRTGVTGELFFGEGSRLTVL.

This clone has a handful of counts. The V gene is TRBV10-3, the J gene TRBJ1-1, with 7 bases fitting TRBD1. V shed 7 bases, J shed 0 bases, and the junction held 2 bases outside the gene matches. Germline V gives CDR1 ENHRY, CDR2 SYGVKD. There are 13 residues in the CDR3. DNA of the CDR3: TGTGCCATCAAAGGACAGGTGAACACTGAAGCTTTCTTT. Translation gives CAIKGQVNTEAFF.